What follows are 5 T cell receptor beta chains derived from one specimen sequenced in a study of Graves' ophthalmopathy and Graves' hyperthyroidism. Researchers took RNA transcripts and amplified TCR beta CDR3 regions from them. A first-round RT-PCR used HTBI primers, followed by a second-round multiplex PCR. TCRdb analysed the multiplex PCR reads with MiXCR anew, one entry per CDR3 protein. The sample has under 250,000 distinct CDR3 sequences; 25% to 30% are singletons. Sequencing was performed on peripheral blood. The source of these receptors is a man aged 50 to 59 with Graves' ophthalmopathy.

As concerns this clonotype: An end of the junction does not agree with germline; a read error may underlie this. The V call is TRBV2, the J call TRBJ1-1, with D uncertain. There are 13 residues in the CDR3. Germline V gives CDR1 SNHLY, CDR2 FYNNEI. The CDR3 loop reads CASRADMNTEAFF. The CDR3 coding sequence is TGTGCCAGCAGAGCTGACATGAACACTGAAGCTTTTTTT. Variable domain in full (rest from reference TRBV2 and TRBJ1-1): EPEVTQTPSHQVTQMGQEVILRCVPISNHLYFYWYRQILGQKVEFLVSFYNNEISEKSEIFDDQFSVERPDGSNFTLKIRSTKLEDSAMYFCASRADMNTEAFFGQGTRLTVV.

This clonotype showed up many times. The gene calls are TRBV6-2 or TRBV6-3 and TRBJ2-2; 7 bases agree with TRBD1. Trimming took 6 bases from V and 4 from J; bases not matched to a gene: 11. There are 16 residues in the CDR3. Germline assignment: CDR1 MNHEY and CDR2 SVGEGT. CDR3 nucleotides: TGTGCCAGCAGACGAACTGCCGGACAGGTCACCGGGGAGCTGTTTTTT. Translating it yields CASRRTAGQVTGELFF.

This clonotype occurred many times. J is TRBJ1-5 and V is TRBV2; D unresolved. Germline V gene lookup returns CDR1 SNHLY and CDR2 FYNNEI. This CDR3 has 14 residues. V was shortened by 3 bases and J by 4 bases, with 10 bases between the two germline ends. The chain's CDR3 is CASSEFSSNQPQHF. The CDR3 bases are TGTGCCAGCAGTGAGTTCAGTTCGAATCAGCCCCAGCATTTT.

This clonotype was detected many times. The CDR3 sequence is CASSLDSGWSGELFF. The CDR3 nucleotides read TGTGCCAGCAGCTTAGACTCGGGTTGGTCCGGGGAGCTGTTTTTT. This sequence joins TRBV13 and TRBJ2-2; D gene ambiguous. This CDR3 contains 15 residues. Per germline, CDR1 PRHDT and CDR2 FYEKMQ (reference sequence). The V end lost 1 base, the J end lost 6 bases, and 12 bases lay between the germline ends.

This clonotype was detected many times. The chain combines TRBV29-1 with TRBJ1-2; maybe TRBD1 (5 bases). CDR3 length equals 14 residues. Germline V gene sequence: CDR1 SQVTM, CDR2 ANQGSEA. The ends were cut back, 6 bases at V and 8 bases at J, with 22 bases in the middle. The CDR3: CSVATGRGVSGYTF. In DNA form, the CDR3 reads TGCAGCGTGGCTACGGGGCGGGGGGTTAGCGGCTACACCTTC.